The present TCR beta chain was sequenced within a study of cytomegalovirus exposure and HLA in healthy donors. Study results and caveats: Another analysis was done later, and it associated approximately 18,000 TCR beta sequences with HLA alleles at 0.05 false discovery rate.

Points on this clone: What it binds is not known.

Healthy people donating bone marrow made up the donors. It was with 60 Vbeta and 13 Jbeta primers that the PCR ran. The repertoire was sequenced with immunoSEQ multiplex PCR; TCRdb's copy has only in-frame clones and lacks some. The sample has 150,000 to 250,000 clones; approximately 78% are singletons. V was clipped by 8 bases and J by 1 base, with 14 bases between them. CDR1 and CDR2 (germline): LNHDA, SQIVND (reference sequence). The CDR3 covers 15 residues. This chain connects TRBV19 to TRBJ2-2; D gene uncertain. The clonotype originates from a woman between 45 and 60 years old in good health and CMV-seropositive. The sample was PBMCs. CDR3 region: CASRRVGRNTGELFF. For the CDR3, the DNA is TGTGCCAGTCGAAGAGTGGGCCGGAACACCGGGGAGCTGTTTTTT.